This T cell receptor (beta chain) emerged from a study of cytomegalovirus exposure and HLA in healthy donors. From germline, CDR1 is LGHNA and CDR2 YSLEER. V lost 2 bases, J lost 10 bases, and 17 bases lay in between. The CDR3 is 14 residues long. The PCR employed 60 Vbeta primers together with 13 Jbeta primers. This table comes from immunoSEQ multiplex PCR, and its TCRdb copy is limited to in-frame clones, with some not included. The table lists under 200,000 clones, roughly 84% of them singletons. This receptor was taken from a man under 40 in good health and CMV-seropositive. Source material: PBMCs. The gene calls are TRBV4-3 and TRBJ1-2, with D perhaps TRBD1 (5 bases). DNA of the CDR3: TGCGCCAGCAGCCAAAATCGACAGACCTCCGTCTACACCTTC. Encoded protein: CASSQNRQTSVYTF.